This TCR beta chain was profiled in a study of cytomegalovirus exposure and HLA in healthy donors. Study outcomes and limitations: Sequences of the TCR beta chain were said to predict the HLA-A and HLA-B alleles of most subjects accurately. The investigators catalogued 150 or so TCR beta chains as cytomegalovirus-associated. Specific recognition of CMV antigens was confirmed in vitro for a few chains (all CMV-associated). Within an earlier analysis, most TCR beta V segments proved productive either about 90% or about 30% of the time.

Primers: 60 Vbeta forward and 13 Jbeta reverse. The repertoire was sequenced with immunoSEQ multiplex PCR; TCRdb's copy has only in-frame clones and lacks some. The sample holds nearly 110,000 clones, about 70% seen once. Comments on this clone: The antigen is unknown.

The TCR was taken from a female donor in good health and CMV-seronegative. Sequenced material: PBMCs.

CDR3 nucleotide sequence: TGTGCCACCAGCAGAGATCTTCAGCGCGAGCAGTACTTC. Encoded protein: CATSRDLQREQYF. V usage is TRBV15 and J usage is TRBJ2-7, with unresolved D. The CDR3 runs to 13 residues. The germline V and J ends were trimmed by 0 bases and 6 bases, with 9 bases remaining between them. The germline gives CDR1 LNHNV, CDR2 YYDKDF (reference sequence).